The rows below give T cell receptor beta chains drawn from one sample of a study of T cell responses to AZD1222 COVID-19 vaccine. Profiling relied on immunoSEQ multiplex PCR, and the TCRdb table lists in-frame clones only, not all of them. The sample has 250,000 to 300,000 clones, 90% to 95% seen once. Source: peripheral blood, taken 28 days after the second AZD1222 dose. These receptors were taken from an adult who received the AZD1222 COVID-19 vaccine. Both conserved end residues are part of each CDR3. D genes are given only for firm matches. Clone size is given for some rows only: seen once, a few or many times, or a class if the clone is expanded.

abundance: -; v_gene: TRBV28; d_gene: -; j_gene: TRBJ1-1; CDR3nt: TGTGCCAGCGGACTGGGACAGAACACTGAAGCTTTCTTT; CDR3aa: CASGLGQNTEAFF
abundance: -; v_gene: TRBV2; d_gene: -; j_gene: TRBJ2-3; CDR3nt: TGTGCCAGCAGGAATCTTAGAGATACGCAGTATTTT; CDR3aa: CASRNLRDTQYF
abundance: few; v_gene: TRBV11-2; d_gene: -; j_gene: TRBJ1-6; CDR3nt: TGTGCCAGCAGCTTAGTTGCACAGGGAGGATCACCCCTCCACTTT; CDR3aa: CASSLVAQGGSPLHF
abundance: -; v_gene: TRBV6-5; d_gene: -; j_gene: TRBJ2-7; CDR3nt: TGTGCCAGCAGAATACAGGGCTACGAGCAGTACTTC; CDR3aa: CASRIQGYEQYF
abundance: -; v_gene: TRBV27; d_gene: -; j_gene: TRBJ1-2; CDR3nt: TGTGCCAGCAGTTTCAAAGGGATGGCCTATGGCTACACCTTC; CDR3aa: CASSFKGMAYGYTF
abundance: -; v_gene: TRBV5-4; d_gene: TRBD2; j_gene: TRBJ2-3; CDR3nt: TGTGCCAGCAGCCAAGGACTAGCGGTCACAGATACGCAGTATTTT; CDR3aa: CASSQGLAVTDTQYF
abundance: -; v_gene: TRBV28; d_gene: -; j_gene: TRBJ1-2; CDR3nt: TGTGCCATCTACAAGGGGCGGATAAGCCGTAACTATGGCTACACCTTC; CDR3aa: CAIYKGRISRNYGYTF
abundance: -; v_gene: TRBV28; d_gene: TRBD1; j_gene: TRBJ1-4; CDR3nt: TGTGCCAGCAGAACCAGACAGGGGCGAGGCGAAAAACTGTTTTTT; CDR3aa: CASRTRQGRGEKLFF
abundance: -; v_gene: TRBV12-3/TRBV12-4; d_gene: -; j_gene: TRBJ1-2; CDR3nt: TGTGCCAGCAGTTTATGGGGGGACTATGGCTACACCTTC; CDR3aa: CASSLWGDYGYTF
abundance: once; v_gene: TRBV27; d_gene: -; j_gene: TRBJ2-7; CDR3nt: TGTGCCAGCAGTGACAGCTCCTACGAGCAGTACTTC; CDR3aa: CASSDSSYEQYF
abundance: -; v_gene: TRBV12-3/TRBV12-4; d_gene: -; j_gene: TRBJ1-6; CDR3nt: TGTGCCAGCAGTTTAGTTCGTCGCGATCCCCTCCACTTT; CDR3aa: CASSLVRRDPLHF
abundance: -; v_gene: TRBV4-1; d_gene: -; j_gene: TRBJ2-3; CDR3nt: TGCGCCAGCAGCCAAGATGGGAATACGCAGTATTTT; CDR3aa: CASSQDGNTQYF
abundance: -; v_gene: TRBV2; d_gene: -; j_gene: TRBJ1-5; CDR3nt: TGTGCCAGCAGTGATAGGGTTAGCAATCAGCCCCAGCATTTT; CDR3aa: CASSDRVSNQPQHF
abundance: once; v_gene: TRBV7-2; d_gene: -; j_gene: TRBJ1-2; CDR3nt: TGTGCCAGCAGTTATTACGCAGGGATGTCTGGCTACACCTTC; CDR3aa: CASSYYAGMSGYTF
abundance: -; v_gene: TRBV28; d_gene: -; j_gene: TRBJ1-4; CDR3nt: TGTGCCAGCAGTTCACCGGGGGAAGCAACTAATGAAAAACTGTTTTTT; CDR3aa: CASSSPGEATNEKLFF
abundance: -; v_gene: TRBV19; d_gene: TRBD2; j_gene: TRBJ2-1; CDR3nt: TGTGCCACCTCATACTCTGGACTAGCGGATGAGCAGTTCTTC; CDR3aa: CATSYSGLADEQFF
abundance: -; v_gene: TRBV19; d_gene: -; j_gene: TRBJ2-1; CDR3nt: TGTGCCAGTAGTTCATGGGCCACGAGCTCCTACAATGAGCAGTTCTTC; CDR3aa: CASSSWATSSYNEQFF
abundance: -; v_gene: TRBV11-2; d_gene: -; j_gene: TRBJ2-7; CDR3nt: TGTGCCAGCAGCTTAGATCCTGGCTACGAGCAGTACTTC; CDR3aa: CASSLDPGYEQYF
abundance: -; v_gene: TRBV7-8; d_gene: -; j_gene: TRBJ1-4; CDR3nt: TGTGCCAGCAGCGCCCGTTTCAGGGCTAATGAAAAACTGTTTTTT; CDR3aa: CASSARFRANEKLFF
abundance: -; v_gene: TRBV11-2; d_gene: -; j_gene: TRBJ1-2; CDR3nt: TGTGCCAGCAGCTTCAACCCGGAGGGAGGAAACTATGGCTACACCTTC; CDR3aa: CASSFNPEGGNYGYTF
abundance: -; v_gene: TRBV5-1; d_gene: TRBD1; j_gene: TRBJ1-3; CDR3nt: TGCGCCAGCAGCTTGGGGACAGGGGGCTTTGGAAACACCATATATTTT; CDR3aa: CASSLGTGGFGNTIYF
abundance: -; v_gene: TRBV4-1; d_gene: -; j_gene: TRBJ2-7; CDR3nt: TGCGCCAGCAGCCACCCTCCTACCGGGGCAAACGAGCAGTACTTC; CDR3aa: CASSHPPTGANEQYF
abundance: -; v_gene: TRBV10-3; d_gene: -; j_gene: TRBJ1-3; CDR3nt: TGTGCCATCAAAGGGGACTGGAGCTCTGGAAACACCATATATTTT; CDR3aa: CAIKGDWSSGNTIYF
abundance: once; v_gene: TRBV2; d_gene: TRBD1; j_gene: TRBJ1-2; CDR3nt: TGTGCCAGCAGTGAAATGGAGACAGGGAAAGATGGCTACACCTTC; CDR3aa: CASSEMETGKDGYTF
abundance: -; v_gene: TRBV5-1; d_gene: -; j_gene: TRBJ2-7; CDR3nt: TGCGCCAGCAGCTTCCAGGGGGGCGACGAGCAGTACTTC; CDR3aa: CASSFQGGDEQYF
abundance: once; v_gene: TRBV29-1; d_gene: -; j_gene: TRBJ2-7; CDR3nt: TGCAGCGTTGAGGTGACAGATTACGAGCAGTACTTC; CDR3aa: CSVEVTDYEQYF
abundance: -; v_gene: TRBV5-1; d_gene: TRBD1; j_gene: TRBJ1-5; CDR3nt: TGCGCCAGCAGCATCGGACAGGGCAATCAGCCCCAGCATTTT; CDR3aa: CASSIGQGNQPQHF
abundance: -; v_gene: TRBV27; d_gene: -; j_gene: TRBJ2-3; CDR3nt: TGTGCCAGCAGTTTATCGATCGCGGCGGGATCGCAGTATTTT; CDR3aa: CASSLSIAAGSQYF
abundance: -; v_gene: TRBV3-1/TRBV3-2; d_gene: TRBD2; j_gene: TRBJ2-5; CDR3nt: TGTGCCAGCAGCCACTGGACTAGCGGGGGGGCCGAGACCCAGTACTTC; CDR3aa: CASSHWTSGGAETQYF
abundance: -; v_gene: TRBV19; d_gene: -; j_gene: TRBJ1-5; CDR3nt: TGTGCCAGTAGTAGAGACAGATATAGCAATCAGCCCCAGCATTTT; CDR3aa: CASSRDRYSNQPQHF
abundance: -; v_gene: TRBV7-8; d_gene: -; j_gene: TRBJ1-2; CDR3nt: TGTGCCAGCAGCTCAGGCAGGGTTAACTATGGCTACACCTTC; CDR3aa: CASSSGRVNYGYTF
abundance: once; v_gene: TRBV15; d_gene: -; j_gene: TRBJ1-4; CDR3nt: TGTGCCACCAGCCCCACGGGGGGTAATGAAAAACTGTTTTTT; CDR3aa: CATSPTGGNEKLFF
abundance: -; v_gene: TRBV7-3; d_gene: -; j_gene: TRBJ2-2; CDR3nt: TGTGCCAGCAGCTTAAAGGACACCGGGGAGCTGTTTTTT; CDR3aa: CASSLKDTGELFF
abundance: -; v_gene: TRBV15; d_gene: -; j_gene: TRBJ1-1; CDR3nt: TGTGCCACCAGCGTCGAGGCGGGGGTCGCTGAAGCTTTCTTT; CDR3aa: CATSVEAGVAEAFF
abundance: -; v_gene: TRBV28; d_gene: TRBD2; j_gene: TRBJ2-7; CDR3nt: TGTGCCAGCAGTTTAAGTGCTGCGGGAGGGATCTACGAGCAGTACTTC; CDR3aa: CASSLSAAGGIYEQYF
abundance: -; v_gene: TRBV5-1; d_gene: -; j_gene: TRBJ1-2; CDR3nt: TGCGCCAGCAGCGTAGGGGGACTGTCTAACTATGGCTACACCTTC; CDR3aa: CASSVGGLSNYGYTF
abundance: -; v_gene: TRBV18; d_gene: -; j_gene: TRBJ1-5; CDR3nt: TGTGCCAGCTCACCACCGGGGACAAATCAGCCCCAGCATTTT; CDR3aa: CASSPPGTNQPQHF
abundance: -; v_gene: TRBV6-1; d_gene: -; j_gene: TRBJ1-5; CDR3nt: TGTGCCAGCAGTGAGATCTGGCAGTCTTATAGCAATCAGCCCCAGCATTTT; CDR3aa: CASSEIWQSYSNQPQHF
abundance: once; v_gene: TRBV19; d_gene: -; j_gene: TRBJ1-2; CDR3nt: TGTGCCAGTAGTATGACCGGTGGGGACGTCCTTAACTATGGCTACACCTTC; CDR3aa: CASSMTGGDVLNYGYTF
abundance: -; v_gene: TRBV6-5; d_gene: -; j_gene: TRBJ1-1; CDR3nt: TGTGCCAGCAGTTACGGAACTCTCGCTGAAGCTTTCTTT; CDR3aa: CASSYGTLAEAFF
abundance: -; v_gene: TRBV7-3; d_gene: -; j_gene: TRBJ2-7; CDR3nt: TGTGCCAGCTGGGACGGGCCTTCCGAGGGCGAGCAGTACTTC; CDR3aa: CASWDGPSEGEQYF
abundance: -; v_gene: TRBV7-9; d_gene: -; j_gene: TRBJ1-2; CDR3nt: TGTGCCAGCAGCGTAGGACAATACGGCTACACCTTC; CDR3aa: CASSVGQYGYTF
abundance: -; v_gene: TRBV7-8; d_gene: -; j_gene: TRBJ1-2; CDR3nt: TGTGCCAGCAGCTTAGAAGGGGTTGGGGTGCATGGCTACACCTTC; CDR3aa: CASSLEGVGVHGYTF
abundance: -; v_gene: TRBV27; d_gene: -; j_gene: TRBJ2-2; CDR3nt: TGTGCCAGCAGTCCCGGGACTGTCCTGGGCACCGGGGAGCTGTTTTTT; CDR3aa: CASSPGTVLGTGELFF
abundance: -; v_gene: TRBV19; d_gene: TRBD2; j_gene: TRBJ2-3; CDR3nt: TGTGCCAGTAGTCGCCGGACTAGCGGGAGGGCCGCAGATACGCAGTATTTT; CDR3aa: CASSRRTSGRAADTQYF
abundance: -; v_gene: TRBV27; d_gene: -; j_gene: TRBJ2-1; CDR3nt: TGTGCCAGCAGGTCCGGGTCAACTACCTACAATGAGCAGTTCTTC; CDR3aa: CASRSGSTTYNEQFF
abundance: -; v_gene: TRBV5-1; d_gene: -; j_gene: TRBJ2-5; CDR3nt: TGCGCCAGCACCTTTGGGGGTCCGAAAGAGACCCAGTACTTC; CDR3aa: CASTFGGPKETQYF
abundance: -; v_gene: TRBV28; d_gene: -; j_gene: TRBJ1-5; CDR3nt: TGTGCCAGCAGCTCCGGTCCTGGCAATCAGCCCCAGCATTTT; CDR3aa: CASSSGPGNQPQHF
abundance: -; v_gene: TRBV28; d_gene: TRBD1; j_gene: TRBJ1-5; CDR3nt: TGTGCCAGCAGCCTGGGACAGCAAAATCAGCCCCAGCATTTT; CDR3aa: CASSLGQQNQPQHF
abundance: -; v_gene: TRBV14; d_gene: -; j_gene: TRBJ1-1; CDR3nt: TGTGCCAGCAGCCCAGAGTTTTATAGCACTGAAGCTTTCTTT; CDR3aa: CASSPEFYSTEAFF
abundance: -; v_gene: TRBV6-6; d_gene: -; j_gene: TRBJ1-1; CDR3nt: TGTGCCAGCAGTCTCACAGCGAACACCGAAGCTTTCTTT; CDR3aa: CASSLTANTEAFF
abundance: -; v_gene: TRBV3-1/TRBV3-2; d_gene: -; j_gene: TRBJ2-7; CDR3nt: TGTGCCAGCAGCCAAGATTACTACTACGAGCAGTACTTC; CDR3aa: CASSQDYYYEQYF
abundance: once; v_gene: TRBV5-4; d_gene: -; j_gene: TRBJ2-1; CDR3nt: TGTGCCAGCAGCCCAAGGGACTCGGGCGAGCAGTTCTTC; CDR3aa: CASSPRDSGEQFF
abundance: -; v_gene: TRBV5-4; d_gene: -; j_gene: TRBJ2-7; CDR3nt: TGTGCCAGCAGCTTAGACGGGCCCTCCTACGAGCAGTACTTC; CDR3aa: CASSLDGPSYEQYF
abundance: -; v_gene: TRBV19; d_gene: -; j_gene: TRBJ1-2; CDR3nt: TGTGCCACCTGGACAGCCTTGGAGGGCTACACCTTC; CDR3aa: CATWTALEGYTF
abundance: -; v_gene: TRBV4-2; d_gene: -; j_gene: TRBJ1-1; CDR3nt: TGTGCCAGCAGCCAAGGGAAGAACACTGAAGCTTTCTTT; CDR3aa: CASSQGKNTEAFF
abundance: -; v_gene: TRBV5-1; d_gene: -; j_gene: TRBJ2-7; CDR3nt: TGCGCCAGCAGCTTGGTCCAGGCCGCCTACGAGCAGTACTTC; CDR3aa: CASSLVQAAYEQYF